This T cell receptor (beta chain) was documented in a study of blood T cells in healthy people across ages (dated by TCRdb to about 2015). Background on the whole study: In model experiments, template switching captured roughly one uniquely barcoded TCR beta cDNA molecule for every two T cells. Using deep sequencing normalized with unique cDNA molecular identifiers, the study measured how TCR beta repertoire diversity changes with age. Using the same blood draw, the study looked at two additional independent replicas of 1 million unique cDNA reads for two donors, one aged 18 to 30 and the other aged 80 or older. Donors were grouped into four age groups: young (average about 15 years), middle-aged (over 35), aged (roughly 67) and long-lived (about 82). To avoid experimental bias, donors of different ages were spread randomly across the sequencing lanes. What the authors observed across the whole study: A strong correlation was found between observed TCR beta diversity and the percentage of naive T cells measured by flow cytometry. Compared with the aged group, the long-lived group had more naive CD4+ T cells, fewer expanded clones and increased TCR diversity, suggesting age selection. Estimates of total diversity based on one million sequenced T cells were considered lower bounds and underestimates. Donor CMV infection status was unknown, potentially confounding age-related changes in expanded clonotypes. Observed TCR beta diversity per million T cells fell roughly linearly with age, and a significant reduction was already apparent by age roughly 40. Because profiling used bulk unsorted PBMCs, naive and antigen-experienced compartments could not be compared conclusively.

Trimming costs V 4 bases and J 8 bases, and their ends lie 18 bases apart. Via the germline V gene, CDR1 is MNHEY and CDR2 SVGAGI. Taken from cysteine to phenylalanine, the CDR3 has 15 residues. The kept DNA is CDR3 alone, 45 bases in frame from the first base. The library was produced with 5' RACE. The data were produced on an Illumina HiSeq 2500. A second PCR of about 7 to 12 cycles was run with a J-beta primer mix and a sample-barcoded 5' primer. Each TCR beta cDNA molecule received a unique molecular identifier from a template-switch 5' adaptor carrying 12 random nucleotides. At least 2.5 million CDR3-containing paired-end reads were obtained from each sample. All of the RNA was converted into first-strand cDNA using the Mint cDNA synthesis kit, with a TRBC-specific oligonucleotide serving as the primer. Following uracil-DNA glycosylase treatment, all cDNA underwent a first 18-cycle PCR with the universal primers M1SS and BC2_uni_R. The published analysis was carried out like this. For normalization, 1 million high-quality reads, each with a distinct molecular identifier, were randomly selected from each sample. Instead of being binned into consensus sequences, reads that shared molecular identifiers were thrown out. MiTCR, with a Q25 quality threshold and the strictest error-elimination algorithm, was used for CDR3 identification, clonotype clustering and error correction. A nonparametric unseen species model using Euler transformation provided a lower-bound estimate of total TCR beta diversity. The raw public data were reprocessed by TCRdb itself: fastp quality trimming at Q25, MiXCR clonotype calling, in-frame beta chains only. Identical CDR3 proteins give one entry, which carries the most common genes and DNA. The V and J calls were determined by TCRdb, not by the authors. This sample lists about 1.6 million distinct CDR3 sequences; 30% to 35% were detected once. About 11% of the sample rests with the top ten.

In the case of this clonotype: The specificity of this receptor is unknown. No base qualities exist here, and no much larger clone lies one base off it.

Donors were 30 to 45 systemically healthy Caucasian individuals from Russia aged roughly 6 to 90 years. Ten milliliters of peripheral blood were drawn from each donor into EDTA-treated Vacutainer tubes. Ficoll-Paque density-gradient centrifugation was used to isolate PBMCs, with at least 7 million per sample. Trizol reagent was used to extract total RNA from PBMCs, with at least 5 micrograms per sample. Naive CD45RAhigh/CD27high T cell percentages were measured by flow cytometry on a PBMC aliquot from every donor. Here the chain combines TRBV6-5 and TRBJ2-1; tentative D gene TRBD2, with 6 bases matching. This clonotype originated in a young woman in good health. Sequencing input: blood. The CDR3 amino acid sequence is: CASSSVAAPRDEQFF. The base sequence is TGTGCCAGCAGTTCAGTAGCGGCTCCGCGGGATGAGCAGTTCTTC.